The sample holds one count of the clone carrying this T cell receptor beta chain. This CDR3 is built from 11 residues. Trimming removed 3 bases at V and 5 bases at J, with 7 bases between. The germline CDR1 and CDR2 sequences are DFQATT and SNEGSKA (reference sequence). The sample is drawn from a study of T cell changes during pregnancy in multiple sclerosis. The method was immunoSEQ multiplex PCR; TCRdb's version includes in-frame clones alone and lacks a portion of them. The repertoire consists of under 40,000 clones, with over 85% occurring once and the leading ten covering around 0.57%. The chain combines TRBV20-1 with TRBJ2-5; D is unclear. The TCR was taken from a female donor with multiple sclerosis, enrolled in a pregnancy study. Sequencing was performed on CD4+ T cells from peripheral blood mononuclear cells, taken before pregnancy. The CDR3 DNA is TGCAGTGCTAGCTTCGGGGAGACCCAGTACTTC. Translation gives CSASFGETQYF.